The 10 T cell receptor beta chains in this list originate from one sample, sequenced in a study of blood T cell repertoires in COVID-19. The data were produced by immunoSEQ multiplex PCR, yet TCRdb's version contains in-frame clones alone and is incomplete. The sample holds 250,000 to 400,000 clones, around 86% seen once. Specimen: PBMCs or T cells enriched from blood (not recorded which). The receptors stem from a man in his sixties who had recovered from COVID-19.

The gene calls are TRBV9 and TRBJ1-1; 10 positions match TRBD1. The trim removed 4 bases at V and 1 base at J, leaving 4 bases unmatched. CDR3 length: 15 residues. From germline, CDR1 is SGDLS and CDR2 YYNGEE. This CDR3 reads CASSNRQGANTEAFF. DNA of the CDR3: TGTGCCAGCAGCAACCGACAGGGGGCGAACACTGAAGCTTTCTTT.

The chain employs TRBV28 and TRBJ2-5; 7 bases match TRBD1. Germline V gene lookup returns CDR1 MDHEN and CDR2 SYDVKM. V shed 6 bases, J shed 5 bases, and the junction held 9 bases outside the gene matches. The CDR3 covers 14 residues. CDR3 loop: CASSLDRVAETQYF. CDR3 bases: TGTGCCAGCAGCCTCGACAGGGTGGCCGAGACCCAGTACTTC. The full variable domain, rest sourced from reference TRBV28 and TRBJ2-5, is DVKVTQSSRYLVKRTGEKVFLECVQDMDHENMFWYRQDPGLGLRLIYFSYDVKMKEKGDIPEGYSVSREKKERFSLILESASTNQTSMYLCASSLDRVAETQYFGPGTRLLVL.

V usage is TRBV29-1 and J usage is TRBJ2-7; 7 positions match TRBD1. Germline CDR1 reads SQVTM; CDR2 reads ANQGSEA. V was pared by 7 bases and J by 7 bases, with 16 bases of the junction left unmatched. The CDR3 is 14 residues long. This chain's CDR3 is CSGTGDIGGTEQYF. CDR3 sequence (DNA): TGCAGCGGCACAGGGGATATAGGGGGTACGGAGCAGTACTTC.

The chain recombines TRBV24-1 with TRBJ1-5, with 7 nucleotides matching TRBD1. This CDR3 has 14 amino acids. The V segment lost 9 bases and the J segment 4 bases; nucleotides outside the gene matches: 8. Germline CDR1 KGHDR, CDR2 SFDVKD. CDR3 DNA sequence: TGTGCCACCGGGGACAGTTTTAGGAATCAGCCCCAGCATTTT. Translated: CATGDSFRNQPQHF.

Here the CDR3 reads CASSLGQTNTGELFF. The CDR3 nucleotides read TGTGCCAGCAGCTTAGGACAGACGAACACCGGGGAGCTGTTTTTT. This chain uses TRBV7-2 with TRBJ2-2, with D maybe TRBD1 (5 bases). Germline CDR1 and CDR2: SGHTA and FQGNSA. V lost 1 base, J lost 0 bases, and 6 bases lay in between. The CDR3 runs 15 residues.

This sequence joins TRBV7-3 and TRBJ2-3, with TRBD2 as a possible D gene (6 bases). Germline CDR1 is SGHTA and CDR2 is FQGTGA. Trimming shortened V by 1 base and J by 2 bases, and 7 bases separated the two germline ends. CDR3 length: 14 amino acids. Here the CDR3 DNA reads TGTGCCAGCAGCTTAAGCGGGGTCACAGATACGCAGTATTTT. Protein: CASSLSGVTDTQYF.

Concerning this clone: This specimen includes other DNA sequences encoding the same CDR3. This chain uses TRBV27 with TRBJ1-5; D might be TRBD1 (5 bases). This CDR3 is 13 amino acids long. Looked up from germline, CDR1 is MNHEY and CDR2 is SMNVEV (reference sequence). The ends were cut back, 6 bases at V and 4 bases at J, with 10 bases in the middle. This chain's CDR3 is CASSLQGNQPQHF. The DNA of the CDR3 is TGTGCCAGCAGCCTGCAGGGAAATCAGCCCCAGCATTTT.

The chain uses TRBV15 and TRBJ2-5; 7 nucleotides match TRBD1. The germline V gene encodes CDR1 LNHNV and CDR2 YYDKDF (reference sequence). The ends lost 0 bases at V and 2 bases at J; junction bases unmatched: 6. This CDR3 comprises 16 residues. The CDR3 DNA follows: TGTGCCACCAGCAGAGATAGGGCAGGGGGTCAAGAGACCCAGTACTTC. Translated: CATSRDRAGGQETQYF.

This clone was picked up one time. The chain couples TRBV7-3 to TRBJ2-5, with TRBD1 identical over 9 bases. The CDR3 totals 13 residues. J was trimmed by 3 bases and V by 5 bases; bases with no gene match: 1. The germline V gene encodes CDR1 SGHTA and CDR2 FQGTGA. CDR3 in amino acids: CASSRTGEETQYF. The CDR3 bases are TGTGCCAGCAGCCGGACAGGGGAAGAGACCCAGTACTTC.

The DNA of the CDR3 is TGTGCCAGCAGTTACTACGGGGTCCTTCAGCCCCAGCATTTT. This translates into CASSYYGVLQPQHF. The chain employs TRBV6-2 or TRBV6-3 and TRBJ1-5; no firm D call. V was clipped by 1 base and J by 6 bases, with 10 bases between them. The CDR3 is 14 residues long. CDR1 is MNHEY and CDR2 is SVGEGT in the germline V gene.